A single sample is the source of the 18 T cell receptor beta chains below, sequenced in a study of metastatic and nonmetastatic thyroid tumors. TCRdb re-called the PCR reads with MiXCR. The sample contains tens of thousands of clones, around 20% of which appear only once. No treatment of any kind had been given to any patient before thyroid surgery. Specimen: blood. The receptors were sampled from a female donor with papillary thyroid cancer or a benign thyroid nodule (not recorded which). Some clones in this sample may be carry-over from other donors' samples.

The chain joins TRBV10-3 to TRBJ2-1; TRBD2 matches at 9 bases. Germline lookup yields CDR1 ENHRY and CDR2 SYGVKD. Trimming cost V 10 bases and J 8 bases; bases outside gene matches: 9. The CDR3 is 13 residues long. The CDR3 coding sequence is TGTGCCACCTTAGCGGGGGTCCAGGATGAGCAGTTCTTC. It encodes CATLAGVQDEQFF.

Comment on this clone: A read error may account for a junction end that differs from germline. The V and J genes are TRBV20-1 and TRBJ1-6, with a weak D call TRBD1 (5 bases). Germline CDR1 and CDR2: DFQATT and SNEGSKA (reference sequence). The CDR3 is made up of 12 amino acids. Here the CDR3 DNA reads TGCAGAGCTAGTGAGGGGACCTCACCCCCCCACTTT. Amino acids: CRASEGTSPPHF.

This clone was found many times. The gene calls are TRBV6-5 and TRBJ2-6; 9 nucleotides agree with TRBD1. This CDR3 has 17 amino acids. The V and J ends lost 6 bases and 2 bases, in that order; junction bases with no gene match: 8. Germline V CDR1 and CDR2: MNHEY, SVGAGI. DNA for the CDR3: TGTGCCAGCAGAAAGGGACAGGGTGGGACTGGGGCCAACGTCCTGACTTTC. The encoded protein is CASRKGQGGTGANVLTF.

This clone was observed a single time. The V gene is TRBV20-1, the J gene TRBJ2-3; TRBD2 matches 11 bases. Germline V gene data show CDR1 as DFQATT and CDR2 as SNEGSKA (reference sequence). The CDR3 loop spans 15 amino acids. Trimming cost V 6 bases and J 6 bases; bases outside gene matches: 11. The CDR3 DNA is TGCAGTGCCCAGACTAGCGGGGCAACGGGGGATACGCAGTATTTT. Protein product: CSAQTSGATGDTQYF.

On this clone: At one of its ends the junction is not consistent with the germline gene, which may arise from a read error. The chain is built from TRBV6-9 and TRBJ2-3; D might be TRBD2 (6 bases). The CDR3 runs 15 residues. Germline-derived CDR1 and CDR2 are MNHGY and SVAAGI. CDR3 protein: CASSYDGGLTDPHSF. The DNA for the CDR3 is TGTGCCAGCAGTTACGACGGGGGACTCACAGATCCGCACTCATTT.

In its sample, this clone was seen once. The V call is TRBV14, the J call TRBJ1-6; 7 bases align to TRBD1. After removal of 4 bases from V and 18 bases from J, the junction contained 15 bases not matched to a gene. The CDR3 totals 14 residues. The germline V gene has CDR1 SGHDN and CDR2 FVKESK. CDR3 sequence: CASSRNRGGSPRHF. The CDR3 nucleotides are TGTGCCAGCAGCCGGAACAGGGGCGGTTCACCGCGCCACTTT.

About this clone: The junction departs from germline at one end; a sequencing error may be responsible. V is TRBV24-1 and J is TRBJ1-5; 10 bases are a match to TRBD1. The germline gives CDR1 KGHDR, CDR2 SFDVKD. This CDR3 spans 18 amino acids. The chain's CDR3 is CANSDPPGDRGNNPPQHF. The CDR3 region has the DNA TGTGCCAACAGTGATCCTCCGGGGGACAGGGGCAACAATCCGCCCCAGCATTTT.

This clone came up a few times. One junction end disagrees with the germline gene, perhaps due to a read error. The CDR3 nucleotides read TGTGCCAGCATTTACTCCAGGGGAGGGCGCTACACCTTC. Its translation is CASIYSRGGRYTF. The V gene is TRBV6-2 or TRBV6-3, the J gene TRBJ1-2; D possibly corresponds to TRBD1 (6 bases). Germline-derived CDR1 and CDR2 are MNHEY and SVGEGT. The CDR3 runs to 13 residues.

In its sample, this clone was seen a few times. The chain carries TRBV6-1 and TRBJ2-1; TRBD2 matches 7 bases. With V trimmed by 10 bases and J by 4 bases, 13 bases remained unmatched. The CDR3 is 15 amino acids. Germline assignment: CDR1 MNHNS and CDR2 SASEGT. The CDR3 here is CANSLSGWSYNEQFF. CDR3 bases: TGTGCCAACAGCCTTAGCGGGTGGAGTTACAATGAGCAGTTCTTC.

This clone was detected ten times or more. The V call is TRBV20-1, the J call TRBJ1-2, with 9 nucleotides matching TRBD1. Germline CDR1 and CDR2: DFQATT and SNEGSKA (reference sequence). V was pared by 5 bases and J by 4 bases, with 5 bases of the junction left unmatched. CDR3 length: 13 amino acids. The DNA for the CDR3 is TGCAGTGCTCGTTCACAGGGGGCCTATGGCTACACCTTC. Translated: CSARSQGAYGYTF.

This clone was seen at least ten times. The gene calls are TRBV20-1 and TRBJ1-4; D possibly corresponds to TRBD1 (6 bases). The CDR3 consists of 13 residues. Trimming cost V 3 bases and J 3 bases, with 8 bases left between them. CDR1 and CDR2 (germline): DFQATT, SNEGSKA (reference sequence). The CDR3 DNA reads TGCAGTGCTAGGAGGGGGGCTAATGAAAAACTGTTTTTT. It yields the protein CSARRGANEKLFF.

This clone is categorized as medium-sized (0.01 to 0.1%). The V call is TRBV6-2 or TRBV6-3, the J call TRBJ1-6; D not certain. Germline values: CDR1 MNHEY, CDR2 SVGEGT. With 0 bases removed from V and 7 bases from J, the gap between germline ends came to 10 bases. The CDR3 loop spans 15 amino acids. CDR3: CASSYSGNGNSPLHF. As DNA, the CDR3 is TGTGCCAGCAGTTACTCAGGCAACGGGAATTCACCCCTCCACTTT.

This clone is classed as medium-sized. The chain couples TRBV6-1 to TRBJ2-2, with TRBD1 identical over 11 bases. The CDR3 is made up of 15 amino acids. Looked up from germline, CDR1 is MNHNS and CDR2 is SASEGT. After removal of 7 bases from V and 7 bases from J, the junction contained 8 bases not matched to a gene. This CDR3 reads CASTDLGQGVGELFF. CDR3 bases: TGTGCCAGCACCGACTTGGGACAGGGGGTCGGGGAGCTGTTTTTT.

In this sample, this clone turned up many times. The chain uses TRBV7-8 and TRBJ2-3; D not certain. The germline V and J ends were trimmed by 4 bases and 5 bases, with 4 bases remaining between them. CDR1 and CDR2 (germline): SGHVS, FQNEAQ. This CDR3 is 11 amino acids long. CDR3 nucleotide sequence: TGTGCCAGCAGCTCCCGAGATACGCAGTATTTT. Translation gives CASSSRDTQYF. Full variable domain (remainder filled in from reference TRBV7-8 and TRBJ2-3): GAGVSQSPRYKVAKRGQDVALRCDPISGHVSLFWYQQALGQGPEFLTYFQNEAQLDKSGLPSDRFFAERPEGSVSTLKIQRTQQEDSAVYLCASSSRDTQYFGPGTRLTVL.

The chain links TRBV20-1 to TRBJ2-7, with D uncertain. The germline CDR1 and CDR2 sequences are DFQATT and SNEGSKA (reference sequence). Trimming shortened V by 6 bases and J by 1 base, and 13 bases separated the two germline ends. The CDR3 length is 13 residues. The DNA for the CDR3 is TGCAGTGCGTCCCGACTGGTATCCTACGAGCAGTACTTC. It yields the protein CSASRLVSYEQYF.

This rearrangement joins TRBV30 to TRBJ1-2; D unresolved. V lost 3 bases and J 6 bases, leaving 14 bases between the germline ends. The CDR3 extends over 13 amino acids. Germline V gene sequence: CDR1 GTSNPN, CDR2 SVGIG (reference sequence). CDR3 residues: CAWSFRSEHGYTF. The CDR3 DNA reads TGTGCCTGGAGCTTCAGGTCTGAACATGGCTACACCTTC.

Many counts were recorded for this clone. The chain carries TRBV3-1 and TRBJ1-1, with D tentatively TRBD1 (5 bases). CDR1 and CDR2 (germline): LGHDT, YNNKEL (reference sequence). CDR3 length: 14 amino acids. V dropped 4 bases and J dropped 5 bases, with 14 bases sitting between them. The DNA of the CDR3 is TGTGCCAGCAGCCCAAGAGGGACCCGGACTGAAGCTTTCTTT. This sequence encodes CASSPRGTRTEAFF.

The chain couples TRBV28 to TRBJ2-5, with 15 bases lining up with TRBD2. J lost 2 bases, V lost 7 bases, and 8 bases had no gene match. Germline V gene lookup returns CDR1 MDHEN and CDR2 SYDVKM. The CDR3 contains 17 residues. The CDR3 region has the DNA TGTGCCAGCATTATAGGACTAGCGGGAGGGTGGCAAGAGACCCAGTACTTC. It encodes CASIIGLAGGWQETQYF.